Each of the 32 T cell receptor beta chains below was sequenced from the same sample in a study of cytomegalovirus exposure and HLA in healthy donors. The primer mix had 60 Vbeta and 13 Jbeta primers. Here immunoSEQ multiplex PCR was the method, and the copy in TCRdb shows in-frame clones only, minus some. The sample consists of some 120,000 clones, 78% of them appearing once. Specimen: PBMCs. These receptor sequences come from a woman aged 35 to 49 in good health and CMV-seronegative.

The chain links TRBV28 to TRBJ2-3, with D possibly matching TRBD1 (6 bases). Germline CDR1 MDHEN, CDR2 SYDVKM. There are 13 residues in the CDR3. V shed 5 bases and J shed 1 base, with 7 bases lying between them. The CDR3 DNA is TGTGCCAGCAGTGCAGGGGGCACAGATACGCAGTATTTT. It yields the protein CASSAGGTDTQYF.

The chain joins TRBV5-1 to TRBJ2-3, with D maybe TRBD2 (6 bases). The V end was cut by 4 bases, the J end by 1 base, with 13 bases between. The length of the CDR3 is 15 residues. Germline CDR1 and CDR2: SGHRS and YFSETQ. In DNA, the CDR3 is TGCGCCAGCAGCAGGGACTTGGCTCGCACAGATACGCAGTATTTT. This translates into CASSRDLARTDTQYF.

V gene TRBV7-9 combines with J gene TRBJ2-7, with D tentatively TRBD1 (5 bases). This CDR3 comprises 15 residues. The germline V gene encodes CDR1 SEHNR and CDR2 FQNEAQ (reference sequence). Trimming pared 4 bases from V and 5 bases from J, leaving 18 bases between. For the CDR3, the DNA is TGTGCCAGCAGCTCATCCGCCCTGGGGCAGGACGAGCAGTACTTC. This codes for CASSSSALGQDEQYF.

This chain joins TRBV7-2 and TRBJ2-3, with 9 bases identical to TRBD2. Germline CDR1 is SGHTA and CDR2 is FQGNSA. Trimming removed 4 bases from V and 4 bases from J; junction bases left unmatched: 15. The CDR3 extends over 18 amino acids. This chain's CDR3 is CASSSPRSGTSHADTQYF. DNA for the CDR3: TGTGCCAGCAGCTCTCCTAGGTCCGGGACTAGCCACGCAGATACGCAGTATTTT.

The chain uses TRBV28 and TRBJ1-1; 9 bases are shared with TRBD1. CDR1 is MDHEN, CDR2 SYDVKM, per germline. The CDR3 is made up of 15 amino acids. J gave up 1 base and V 5 bases, and 5 bases lay outside the gene matches. The CDR3 DNA is TGTGCCAGCAGTGGATGGGGACAGGGGAACACTGAAGCTTTCTTT. The encoded protein is CASSGWGQGNTEAFF.

This chain uses TRBV7-9 with TRBJ2-7, with TRBD1 matching 9 bases. CDR3 length: 15 amino acids. J was trimmed by 3 bases and V by 1 base; bases with no gene match: 4. Germline assignment: CDR1 SEHNR and CDR2 FQNEAQ (reference sequence). The CDR3 here is CASSLGTGGFYEQYF. The CDR3 DNA sequence: TGTGCCAGCAGCTTAGGCACAGGGGGCTTCTACGAGCAGTACTTC.

This clone was observed a handful of times. This sample includes further DNA sequences coding for the same CDR3. The chain combines TRBV18 with TRBJ2-3; 16 nucleotides line up with TRBD2. The V segment lost 3 bases and the J segment 3 bases; nucleotides outside the gene matches: 3. Germline CDR1 and CDR2: KGHSH and LQKENI. The length of the CDR3 is 17 residues. DNA for the CDR3: TGTGCCAGCTCACCGCCGGGACTAGCGGGAGGGACAGATACGCAGTATTTT. This encodes CASSPPGLAGGTDTQYF.

CDR3: CASSVGLASYEQYF. The CDR3 DNA is TGTGCCAGCAGCGTAGGACTAGCGTCCTACGAGCAGTACTTC. The chain joins TRBV9 to TRBJ2-7; TRBD2 matches at 8 bases. Trimming removed 0 bases from V and 1 base from J; junction bases left unmatched: 0. CDR1 and CDR2 (germline): SGDLS, YYNGEE. The CDR3 contains 14 residues.

This clone was recorded a few times. V is TRBV18 and J is TRBJ2-4, with D maybe TRBD2 (5 bases). The CDR3 runs 14 residues. Trimming took 0 bases from V and 9 from J, leaving 12 bases between them. Germline V CDR1 and CDR2: KGHSH, LQKENI. The CDR3, as DNA: TGTGCCAGCTCACCACCGATTAGCGATGGCATTCAGTACTTC. Its protein is CASSPPISDGIQYF. The full variable domain, its missing parts supplied by reference TRBV18 and TRBJ2-4, is NAGVMQNPRHLVRRRGQEARLRCSPMKGHSHVYWYRQLPEEGLKFMVYLQKENIIDESGMPKERFSAEFPKEGPSILRIQQVVRGDSAAYFCASSPPISDGIQYFGAGTRLSVL.

V and J are TRBV6-1 and TRBJ2-5; 8 bases map to TRBD1. CDR3 length: 13 residues. The J segment lost 6 bases and the V segment lost 6 bases, leaving 6 bases of the junction unmatched. Germline CDR1 is MNHNS and CDR2 is SASEGT. The CDR3 spells CASRSGGGKTQYF. The CDR3 nucleotides are TGTGCCAGCAGGTCAGGGGGCGGGAAGACCCAGTACTTC.

Written as DNA, the CDR3 is TGTGCCAGCAGCTTTCTCCCGGGACAAATGAACACTGAAGCTTTCTTT. Protein: CASSFLPGQMNTEAFF. The chain joins TRBV11-2 to TRBJ1-1, with a tentative D call TRBD1 (6 bases). CDR3 length equals 16 residues. Looked up from germline, CDR1 is SGHAT and CDR2 is FQNNGV. The ends were cut back, 3 bases at V and 0 bases at J, with 14 bases in the middle.

This chain links TRBV28 with TRBJ1-1; 11 bases align to TRBD1. Germline values: CDR1 MDHEN, CDR2 SYDVKM. This CDR3 is 16 amino acids long. V shed 4 bases and J 6 bases; nucleotides not matched to a gene: 10. The CDR3 reads CASSSPGTGGYSEAFF. As DNA, the CDR3 is TGTGCCAGCAGTTCCCCGGGGACAGGGGGATACTCTGAAGCTTTCTTT.

The J gene is TRBJ2-1, the V gene TRBV11-2, with a weak D call TRBD1 (6 bases). The CDR3 runs to 13 residues. Trimming left V 5 bases short and J 6 bases short, with 11 bases between. Germline V gene data show CDR1 as SGHAT and CDR2 as FQNNGV. The CDR3 sequence: CASSTRQANEQFF. The CDR3 region has the DNA TGTGCCAGCAGCACCAGACAGGCCAATGAGCAGTTCTTC.

The gene calls are TRBV5-1 and TRBJ2-2, with TRBD1 matching 12 bases. CDR3 length: 16 amino acids. V dropped 1 base and J dropped 6; count of bases not matched to a gene: 4. Looked up from germline, CDR1 is SGHRS and CDR2 is YFSETQ. The CDR3 region is CASSLRGTGGAGELFF. Written as DNA, the CDR3 is TGCGCCAGCAGCTTGAGAGGGACAGGGGGCGCCGGGGAGCTGTTTTTT.

The V and J genes are TRBV7-2 and TRBJ2-2; TRBD1 is a possible D gene (5 bases). V was pared by 4 bases and J by 4 bases, with 13 bases between. The germline CDR1 and CDR2 sequences are SGHTA and FQGNSA. This CDR3 comprises 15 residues. The CDR3 is CASSSNWGTTGELFF. The CDR3 nucleotides are TGTGCCAGCAGCTCAAACTGGGGCACCACCGGGGAGCTGTTTTTT. Combining the CDR3 with reference TRBV7-2 and TRBJ2-2 gives the whole variable domain GAGVSQSPSNKVTEKGKDVELRCDPISGHTALYWYRQSLGQGLEFLIYFQGNSAPDKSGLPSDRFSAERTGGSVSTLTIQRTQQEDSAVYLCASSSNWGTTGELFFGEGSRLTVL.

In its sample, this clone was seen once. The rearrangement links TRBV28 to TRBJ2-7; D is perhaps TRBD1 (5 bases). Germline CDR1 MDHEN, CDR2 SYDVKM. Trimming removed 5 bases at V and 4 bases at J, with 9 bases between. CDR3 length equals 12 residues. The DNA of the CDR3 is TGTGCCAGCAGTCCCCCAGGGTACGAGCAGTACTTC. This encodes CASSPPGYEQYF. Filled out from reference TRBV28 and TRBJ2-7, the complete variable domain reads DVKVTQSSRYLVKRTGEKVFLECVQDMDHENMFWYRQDPGLGLRLIYFSYDVKMKEKGDIPEGYSVSREKKERFSLILESASTNQTSMYLCASSPPGYEQYFGPGTRLTVT.

The V and J genes are TRBV14 and TRBJ2-7, with TRBD1 identical over 8 bases. The CDR3 covers 14 residues. Germline V gene data show CDR1 as SGHDN and CDR2 as FVKESK. After removal of 4 bases from V and 6 bases from J, the junction contained 8 bases not matched to a gene. The CDR3 coding sequence is TGTGCCAGCAGCCCGACAGGGGCAACTAGCGAGCAGTACTTC. This sequence encodes CASSPTGATSEQYF.

This clone was seen a few times. V gene TRBV5-1 combines with J gene TRBJ2-3, with a possible D match to TRBD1 (6 bases). The CDR3 loop spans 16 amino acids. CDR1 and CDR2 (germline): SGHRS, YFSETQ. The V and J ends lost 4 bases and 2 bases respectively, with 17 bases between them. The CDR3 region is CASSLMTGQTTDTQYF. The CDR3 bases are TGCGCCAGCAGCCTCATGACAGGACAGACCACAGATACGCAGTATTTT.

The V call is TRBV4-1, the J call TRBJ2-1, with TRBD2 matching over 13 bases. The CDR3 contains 17 residues. Losses at the gene ends were 2 bases for V and 2 bases for J; bases not matched to a gene: 3. The germline CDR1 and CDR2 sequences are MGHRA and YSYEKL. The CDR3 protein is CASSQRLAGGPYNEQFF. CDR3 DNA sequence: TGCGCCAGCAGCCAACGACTAGCGGGAGGCCCCTACAATGAGCAGTTCTTC.

The J gene is TRBJ2-7, the V gene TRBV5-1, with TRBD2 matching 8 bases. The CDR3 runs to 15 residues. V dropped 4 bases and J dropped 6; count of bases not matched to a gene: 12. Germline V lookup: CDR1 SGHRS, CDR2 YFSETQ. CDR3 sequence (DNA): TGCGCCAGCAGCCTGCCCCTCGGGGGGGCAGCCGAGCAGTACTTC. Residues: CASSLPLGGAAEQYF.

The CDR3: CASSARVDQPQHF. CDR3 in DNA: TGTGCCAGTAGTGCCCGGGTTGATCAGCCCCAGCATTTT. The J gene is TRBJ1-5, the V gene TRBV19; D gene uncertain. The CDR3 covers 13 residues. Germline loops: CDR1 LNHDA, CDR2 SQIVND (reference sequence). The V end lost 5 bases, the J end lost 5 bases, and 10 bases lay between the germline ends.

The J gene is TRBJ1-2, the V gene TRBV19, with D perhaps matching TRBD1 (6 bases). CDR3 length equals 14 residues. From germline, CDR1 is LNHDA and CDR2 SQIVND (reference sequence). The V and J ends lost 7 bases and 6 bases respectively, with 18 bases between them. The CDR3 coding sequence is TGTGCCAGTAACCCCAGGGCCAGGGGTGATGGCTACACCTTC. Translated: CASNPRARGDGYTF.

The chain uses TRBV13 and TRBJ2-1; the match to TRBD2 covers 12 bases. Germline V gives CDR1 PRHDT, CDR2 FYEKMQ (reference sequence). The length of the CDR3 is 17 residues. V gave up 0 bases and J gave up 4 bases; unmatched junction bases: 4. In DNA, the CDR3 is TGTGCCAGCAGCTTAGGGACTAGCGGGAGTCGGTACAATGAGCAGTTCTTC. It translates to CASSLGTSGSRYNEQFF.

The chain has TRBV21-1 and TRBJ1-4. TRBV21-1 is tagged as a pseudogene. This CDR3 spans 16 amino acids. In DNA, the CDR3 is TGTGCCAGCAGCAAAACGGAGGCAGACGACCTTGAAAAACTGTTTTTT. It specifies CASSKTEADDLEKLFF.

The rearrangement links TRBV27 to TRBJ1-6, with 9 positions matching TRBD1. The germline V gene encodes CDR1 MNHEY and CDR2 SMNVEV (reference sequence). This CDR3 comprises 19 residues. J lost 3 bases, V lost 6 bases, and 15 bases had no gene match. The CDR3, as DNA: TGTGCCAGCAGCTATAACCCGGGACAGGGACGAAACTATAATTCACCCCTCCACTTT. Protein sequence: CASSYNPGQGRNYNSPLHF.

The table lists this clone with a count of one. The chain has TRBV25-1 and TRBJ1-1; TRBD1 matches at 9 bases. CDR1 MGHDK and CDR2 SYGVNS come from the germline V gene. The CDR3 is 13 residues long. Losses at the gene ends were 4 bases for V and 5 bases for J; bases not matched to a gene: 2. CDR3 nucleotide sequence: TGTGCCAGCAGTGGACAGGGGGGGACTGAAGCTTTCTTT. It specifies CASSGQGGTEAFF.

V usage is TRBV10-3 and J usage is TRBJ1-2; no reliable D call. Deletions cut 6 bases from V and 4 bases from J, with 15 bases between. Germline CDR1 ENHRY, CDR2 SYGVKD. This CDR3 region has 14 residues. Here the CDR3 reads CAISADDTLYGYTF. The CDR3 DNA reads as TGTGCCATCAGCGCAGATGATACCCTCTATGGCTACACCTTC.

The chain recombines TRBV9 with TRBJ2-5; possible D gene TRBD1, 5 bases. The end of the DNA aligns better with TRBJ2-7, so the J call may be wrong. From germline, CDR1 is SGDLS and CDR2 YYNGEE. The CDR3 covers 13 residues. CDR3 nucleotide sequence: TGTGCCAGCAGCGGGACAAACTCCTACGAGCAGTACTTC. This translates into CASSGTNSYEQYF.

The chain carries TRBV7-2 and TRBJ2-7, with D possibly TRBD1 on 6 matching bases. The CDR3 is 14 residues long. Germline assignment: CDR1 SGHTA and CDR2 FQGNSA. V was trimmed by 3 bases and J by 5 bases, leaving 14 bases between them. The CDR3 sequence is CASSLNPRGHEQYF. The CDR3, as DNA: TGTGCCAGCAGCTTGAACCCCAGGGGCCACGAGCAGTACTTC.

This chain connects TRBV18 to TRBJ2-7, with 11 bases that match TRBD2. Trimming removed 4 bases from V and 2 bases from J; junction bases left unmatched: 4. The CDR3 runs to 15 residues. Germline loops: CDR1 KGHSH, CDR2 LQKENI. The CDR3, as DNA: TGTGCCAGCTCACTCGGGACTAGCGGAACCTACGAGCAGTACTTC. It yields the protein CASSLGTSGTYEQYF.

The V call is TRBV2, the J call TRBJ2-5, with 10 nucleotides matching TRBD2. From germline, CDR1 is SNHLY and CDR2 FYNNEI. V lost 5 bases to trimming and J lost 5 bases; unmatched junction nucleotides: 8. This CDR3 spans 15 amino acids. CDR3 sequence (DNA): TGTGCCAGCAGTCAACGTAGCGGGGGGCCGGAGACCCAGTACTTC. It yields the protein CASSQRSGGPETQYF.

This chain joins TRBV5-1 and TRBJ2-7; 7 bases fit TRBD1. Germline-derived CDR1 and CDR2 are SGHRS and YFSETQ. Germline trimming cut 1 base from V and 1 base from J; bases unmatched to any gene: 8. There are 16 residues in the CDR3. DNA for the CDR3: TGCGCCAGCAGCTTGTCATTGTGGGACAGTTCCTACGAGCAGTACTTC. It yields the protein CASSLSLWDSSYEQYF.